This T cell receptor (beta chain) is from a study of cytomegalovirus exposure and HLA in healthy donors. This clone was seen just once. Germline V gene sequence: CDR1 SGHDN, CDR2 FVKESK. This CDR3 region has 15 residues. Deletions cut 5 bases from V and 7 bases from J, with 17 bases between. The PCR contained 60 Vbeta and 13 Jbeta primers. Produced via immunoSEQ multiplex PCR; TCRdb's table is partial and in-frame only. The table includes 80,000 to 100,000 clones, roughly four fifths detected once. Sequencing was carried out using PBMCs. The rearrangement joins TRBV14 to TRBJ2-2, with D tentatively TRBD1 (6 bases). This receptor was identified in a human donor in good health. The CDR3 sequence: CASSSQGPTSGELFF. CDR3 coding DNA: TGTGCCAGCAGCTCCCAGGGGCCCACGAGCGGGGAGCTGTTTTTT. The entire variable domain, with the rest obtained from reference TRBV14 and TRBJ2-2, is as follows: EAGVTQFPSHSVIEKGQTVTLRCDPISGHDNLYWYRRVMGKEIKFLLHFVKESKQDESGMPNNRFLAERTGGTYSTLKVQPAELEDSGVYFCASSSQGPTSGELFFGEGSRLTVL.